These T cell receptor beta chains were read from a single sample in a study of follicular helper T cells after annual influenza vaccination. Data came from immunoSEQ multiplex PCR; TCRdb stores just in-frame clones and leaves some out. The data contain roughly 650 clones, more than 65% of them seen just once; the ten biggest clones take up approximately 5%. The source was CXCR5+ CD38+ circulating T follicular helper cells from blood, collected 7 days after influenza vaccination. The receptors derive from an adult who received the influenza vaccine. Each CDR3 is given with its conserved first and last residue. The order of the fields is D gene, J gene, clone size, V gene, CDR3 DNA, CDR3 protein. D genes are given only for firm matches. Size values are once, few and many counts, or a class for expanded clones, and some rows have none.

TRBD2,TRBJ2-3,-,TRBV2,TGTGCCAGCAGCGGGACTAGCGGCCAAAGCACAGATACGCAGTATTTT,CASSGTSGQSTDTQYF
TRBD2,TRBJ2-3,-,TRBV7-9,TGTGCCAGCAGCGTTTCTAGCGGGGGACGCACAGATACGCAGTATTTT,CASSVSSGGRTDTQYF
TRBD2,TRBJ2-2,few,TRBV4-2,TGTGCCAGCAGCCGCTCAGCGGGAGGGAGGAACACCGGGGAGCTGTTTTTT,CASSRSAGGRNTGELFF
-,TRBJ2-7,-,TRBV2,TGTGCCAGCAGTTCTGACAGGCAACGAACCTACGAGCAGTACTTC,CASSSDRQRTYEQYF
-,TRBJ1-2,-,TRBV28,TGTGCCAGCAGCCCTGGACCGCTCTACTCTGGCTACACCTTC,CASSPGPLYSGYTF
-,TRBJ1-5,-,TRBV2,TGTGCCAGCAACACGGGGGGGAATCAGCCCCAGCATTTT,CASNTGGNQPQHF
-,TRBJ2-3,-,TRBV2,TGTGCCAGCAGCCCCGGACAGAGTCACACAGATACGCAGTATTTT,CASSPGQSHTDTQYF
-,TRBJ2-7,-,TRBV6-6,TGTGCCAGCGCCTTAGACTGGAGCTCCTACGAGCAGTACTTC,CASALDWSSYEQYF
-,TRBJ1-2,-,TRBV2,TGTGCCAGCAGTACAACCTCCGAGGTCTATGGCTACACCTTC,CASSTTSEVYGYTF
-,TRBJ2-7,-,TRBV6-6,TGTGCCAGCAGCGGGAGTTACGAGCAGTACTTC,CASSGSYEQYF